Following are 17 T cell receptor beta chains from one sample sequenced in a study of Ad26.COV2.S vaccination and SARS-CoV-2 variants. Treatment: 15 to 20 received Ad26.COV2.S at low or high dose, single or two shots; about 5 received placebo; per-sample allocation not given. Collection of samples fell on day 63 after the first vaccine or placebo injection. TCRdb's table, derived via immunoSEQ multiplex PCR, lists solely in-frame clones and lacks some. This table holds over 300,000 clones, around 82% found once. The source material was peripheral blood, sampled in a trial of Ad26.COV2.S vaccine versus placebo. These receptors were obtained from a person aged 18-60 years who received the Ad26.COV2.S COVID-19 vaccine or a placebo.

The chain links TRBV6-2 or TRBV6-3 to TRBJ1-5, with 8 bases aligning to TRBD1. This CDR3 is 17 amino acids long. V dropped 0 bases and J dropped 0; count of bases not matched to a gene: 4. Germline V lookup: CDR1 MNHEY, CDR2 SVGEGT. CDR3 loop: CASSYSSRGLSNQPQHF. The CDR3 coding sequence is TGTGCCAGCAGTTACTCCAGCAGGGGGCTTAGCAATCAGCCCCAGCATTTT.

The gene calls are TRBV29-1 and TRBJ2-1; D is unclear. Trimming removed 4 bases from V and 5 bases from J, with 6 bases in between. CDR1 SQVTM and CDR2 ANQGSEA come from the germline V gene. This CDR3 comprises 11 residues. The CDR3 DNA reads as TGCAGCGTTGCTCGGAACAATGAGCAGTTCTTC. This gives the protein CSVARNNEQFF.

The chain carries TRBV5-4 and TRBJ1-2; maybe TRBD1 (6 bases). V was pared by 2 bases and J by 7 bases, with 18 bases between. CDR3 length: 15 amino acids. Germline V gives CDR1 SGHNT, CDR2 YYREEE (reference sequence). The CDR3, as DNA: TGTGCCAGCAGCTTAGGGTCAGGGGCTGGGGGTGGCTACACCTTC. As protein: CASSLGSGAGGGYTF.

This clone appeared once. This sequence joins TRBV10-3 and TRBJ2-5, with 10 nucleotides matching TRBD2. The CDR3 has 14 amino acids. Germline V gene sequence: CDR1 ENHRY, CDR2 SYGVKD. The junction had 7 bases not matched to a gene; V was cut back by 7 bases and J by 5 bases. CDR3 residues: CAIIRTSGRETQYF. CDR3 DNA sequence: TGTGCCATCATTAGGACTAGCGGTAGGGAGACCCAGTACTTC.

This clone was seen only a few times. The chain recombines TRBV21-1 with TRBJ1-6. TRBV21-1 is tagged as a pseudogene. The CDR3 consists of 14 residues. The CDR3 DNA sequence: TGTGCCAGCGAATCCGGGGTCACTAATTCACCCCTCCACTTT. This sequence encodes CASESGVTNSPLHF.

Many counts were recorded for this clone. The V and J genes are TRBV7-9 and TRBJ2-5; 12 bases align to TRBD2. Per germline, CDR1 SEHNR and CDR2 FQNEAQ (reference sequence). The CDR3 consists of 16 residues. Trimming removed 3 bases from V and 5 bases from J; junction bases left unmatched: 7. This chain's CDR3 is CASSLEGTSGSETQYF. Written as DNA, the CDR3 is TGTGCCAGCAGCTTGGAGGGGACTAGCGGGTCGGAGACCCAGTACTTC.

The genes are TRBV7-9 and TRBJ2-2, with 10 bases fitting TRBD2. The CDR3 runs to 16 residues. The germline gives CDR1 SEHNR, CDR2 FQNEAQ (reference sequence). V trimming: 2 bases; J trimming: 0 bases; junction bases outside the gene matches: 0. As DNA, the CDR3 is TGTGCCAGCAGCTTAACTAGCGGGACGAACACCGGGGAGCTGTTTTTT. Protein: CASSLTSGTNTGELFF.

The V and J genes are TRBV11-3 and TRBJ2-1; D unclear. CDR3 length equals 12 residues. Germline V gives CDR1 SGHNT, CDR2 YENEEA. Trimming left V 3 bases short and J 8 bases short, with 8 bases between. CDR3: CASSLISYEQFF. Here the CDR3 DNA reads TGTGCCAGCAGCTTGATTAGCTATGAGCAGTTCTTC.

Note on this clone: Different DNA sequences within this sample yield the same CDR3. V and J are TRBV18 and TRBJ2-3; 9 bases line up with TRBD1. The CDR3 runs 15 residues. J gave up 2 bases and V 3 bases, and 3 bases lay outside the gene matches. Germline CDR1 is KGHSH and CDR2 is LQKENI. The CDR3 nucleotides read TGTGCCAGCTCACCCGGGACAGGGAACACAGATACGCAGTATTTT. This translates into CASSPGTGNTDTQYF.

The gene calls are TRBV19 and TRBJ1-4, with 7 bases aligning to TRBD1. The length of the CDR3 is 14 residues. Germline trimming cut 6 bases from V and 7 bases from J; bases unmatched to any gene: 8. Germline CDR1 reads LNHDA; CDR2 reads SQIVND (reference sequence). CDR3 loop: CASSGTVGGEKLFF. CDR3 nucleotides: TGTGCCAGTAGCGGGACAGTCGGGGGTGAAAAACTGTTTTTT.

This clone was detected a few times. The chain recombines TRBV2 with TRBJ1-5; no definite D call. The CDR3 is made up of 14 amino acids. CDR1 and CDR2 (germline): SNHLY, FYNNEI. The V end was cut by 6 bases, the J end by 6 bases, with 15 bases between. The CDR3 DNA reads TGTGCCAGCAGACCTATTTCGGAACGTCAGCCCCAGCATTTT. It encodes CASRPISERQPQHF.

The chain uses TRBV2 and TRBJ2-3; no reliable D call. Germline-derived CDR1 and CDR2 are SNHLY and FYNNEI. The CDR3 is 11 amino acids. The V and J ends lost 7 bases and 6 bases respectively, with 8 bases between them. CDR3 nucleotide sequence: TGTGCCAGCATCCTAAGGGATACGCAGTATTTT. It yields the protein CASILRDTQYF.

The V gene is TRBV19, the J gene TRBJ2-6; 9 bases align to TRBD1. The CDR3 length is 16 residues. After removal of 3 bases from V and 3 bases from J, the junction contained 3 bases not matched to a gene. Looked up from germline, CDR1 is LNHDA and CDR2 is SQIVND (reference sequence). The chain's CDR3 is CASSITGGGGANVLTF. In nucleotides, the CDR3 is TGTGCCAGTAGTATCACAGGGGGCGGTGGGGCCAACGTCCTGACTTTC.

The chain has TRBV10-1 and TRBJ2-1, with D possibly TRBD2 on 5 matching bases. CDR3 length: 14 amino acids. Trimming stripped 6 bases from V and 0 bases from J, with 9 bases between. The germline V gene encodes CDR1 WNHNN and CDR2 SYGVQD (reference sequence). In DNA, the CDR3 is TGCGCCAGCAGCCCAGCGGCCTCCTACAATGAGCAGTTCTTC. Protein product: CASSPAASYNEQFF.

The chain has TRBV27 and TRBJ1-1; the D gene is possibly TRBD1 (5 bases). V was pared by 5 bases and J by 10 bases, with 11 bases between. The germline gives CDR1 MNHEY, CDR2 SMNVEV (reference sequence). This CDR3 comprises 11 residues. The chain's CDR3 is CASSGGVGAFF. CDR3 in DNA: TGTGCCAGCAGTGGGGGTGTAGGAGCTTTCTTT.

This clone has a handful of counts. This rearrangement joins TRBV5-1 to TRBJ1-3; D call uncertain. CDR1 and CDR2 from the germline V gene are SGHRS and YFSETQ. The V end was cut by 0 bases, the J end by 0 bases, with 10 bases between. The CDR3 extends over 16 amino acids. DNA of the CDR3: TGCGCCAGCAGCTTGGACCCAGGAAACTCTGGAAACACCATATATTTT. Protein product: CASSLDPGNSGNTIYF.

The genes are TRBV7-8 and TRBJ1-3; 8 bases fit TRBD1. V shed 1 base, J shed 1 base, and the junction held 0 bases outside the gene matches. CDR3 size: 15 residues. CDR1 and CDR2 (germline): SGHVS, FQNEAQ. The CDR3 is CASSLGQGSGNTIYF. The CDR3 coding sequence is TGTGCCAGCAGCTTAGGACAGGGGTCTGGAAACACCATATATTTT.